What follows is one T cell receptor beta chain and its context. In the original analysis: Amplification with reference gene primers provided the estimates of nucleated cell counts. The repertoire was sequenced with immunoSEQ multiplex PCR; TCRdb's copy has only in-frame clones and lacks some. V and J calls and clone size follow that table, whereas D and trimming were derived from the DNA. This table holds roughly 110,000 clones, around nine tenths found once. The data stem from a study of blood T cell repertoires in COVID-19. Study information: From the United States, Italy and Spain came samples of acute and convalescent COVID-19. In each case, the material was cDNA or gDNA derived from T cells, B-cell-depleted T cells, or PBMCs.

V was shortened by 0 bases and J by 4 bases, with 10 bases between the two germline ends. The CDR3 loop spans 14 amino acids. In germline, CDR1 is SGHDT, CDR2 YYEEEE. The V call is TRBV5-6, the J call TRBJ1-1, with D possibly being TRBD1 (6 bases). Specimen: peripheral blood. The receptor comes from a man aged 40-50 years with acute or convalescent COVID-19. The CDR3 is CASSLDRAGTEAFF. As DNA, the CDR3 is TGTGCCAGCAGCTTGGACAGGGCGGGCACTGAAGCTTTCTTT.